Listed below are T cell receptor beta chains from one sample, sequenced in a study of T cells expressing NK-cell markers. TCRdb re-called the 5' RACE reads and catalogs CDR3 proteins one per entry, DNA excluded. This table lists over 250,000 distinct CDR3 sequences. The sequenced sample was blood T cells: a sorted CD56 or NKG2C T cell subset, CD4+ or CD8+ T cells, or bulk PBMC T cells (not recorded which). Receptors were obtained from a woman aged 18 to 75 in good health. Each CDR3 is given with its conserved first and last residue.

v_gene,j_gene,CDR3aa
TRBV6-2/TRBV6-3,TRBJ2-1,CASSYGGVGNEQFF
TRBV27,TRBJ2-1,CASSLSPSGEQFF
TRBV5-1,TRBJ2-7,CASSSGLGQGQKQYF
TRBV2,TRBJ2-2,CASKPGVKTGELFF
TRBV18,TRBJ1-1,CASSQTVNTEAFF
TRBV6-5,TRBJ2-1,CASSYRPKVKQFF
TRBV5-6,TRBJ2-3,CASSPGLAGRSDTQYF
TRBV6-1,TRBJ2-2,CASSRGLAGGGTGELFF
TRBV20-1,TRBJ2-7,CSATRTSVSYEQYF
TRBV30,TRBJ2-5,CAWSAFGLAGETQYF
TRBV25-1,TRBJ2-2,CASTTSGGAETGELFF
TRBV20-1,TRBJ2-1,CSASRPSEQFF
TRBV27,TRBJ1-1,CASSAHNRENVAFF
TRBV14,TRBJ2-1,CASSQGRNYYNEQFF
TRBV5-4,TRBJ2-1,CASSLGGLAGSEQFF
TRBV24-1,TRBJ2-3,CATSDYSAAQYF
TRBV5-1,TRBJ1-4,CASSLAAVDEKLFF
TRBV29-1,TRBJ2-1,CSIQGQGLRNNEQFF
TRBV25-1,TRBJ1-2,CASSYASAGGYTF
TRBV12-3/TRBV12-4,TRBJ1-6,CASSLPRRKLHF
TRBV20-1,TRBJ2-7,CSARSGGSNEQYF
TRBV10-1,TRBJ2-3,CASSEIGVFTDTQYF